A selection of T cell receptor beta chains follows, all from one sample in a study of blood T cell repertoires in COVID-19. Assay: immunoSEQ multiplex PCR; the TCRdb copy retains only in-frame clones and omits some. Here the sample spans 150,000 or so clones, 70% to 90% being singletons. What was sequenced was peripheral blood. Source of these receptors: a woman between 50 and 59 years old with COVID-19, enrolled during active disease. Both conserved end residues are part of each CDR3.

>TRBV27|TRBJ2-7|13
CASSRTEAYEQYF
>TRBV11-2|TRBJ1-1|14
CASSLDPGLEGAFF
>TRBV4-1|TRBJ1-2|16
CASSQEGAGPRYGYTF
>TRBV2|TRBJ1-1|11
CASHLGSEAFF
>TRBV6-2/TRBV6-3|TRBJ1-1|16
CASSYARRGLVTEAFF
>TRBV6-2/TRBV6-3|TRBJ2-5|14
CASSYPLYQETQYF
>TRBV7-3|TRBJ2-2|17
CASSLLAGGINTGELFF
>TRBV4-2|TRBJ2-7|14
CASSQPQGAGEQYF
>TRBV4-1|TRBJ1-3|13
CASRMTGGNTIYF
>TRBV4-1|TRBJ2-7|15
CASSHPGTGTYEQYF
>TRBV20-1|TRBJ2-1|11
CSARGGDEQFF
>TRBV28|TRBJ1-4|16
CASSSATGVTNEKLFF
>TRBV11-2|TRBJ2-1|14
CASSPLIAGNEQFF
>TRBV6-5|TRBJ2-1|13
CASSSSLANEQFF
>TRBV5-1|TRBJ1-4|14
CASSLGQGYEKLFF
>TRBV19|TRBJ1-5|14
CASSIAGINQPQHF
>TRBV6-6|TRBJ2-5|15
CASSRLAGGGETQYF
>TRBV6-2/TRBV6-3|TRBJ1-3|17
CASSSFSADRAGNTIYF
>TRBV12-3/TRBV12-4|TRBJ1-2|12
CASSSDSMGYTF
>TRBV30|TRBJ1-1|13
CASETGFGTEAFF
>TRBV7-9|TRBJ1-1|13
CASSAAGATEAFF
>TRBV7-6|TRBJ1-1|16
CASSSRGAGGVTEAFF
>TRBV10-1|TRBJ2-1|13
CASSAGSRDEQFF
>TRBV9|TRBJ2-3|15
CASSVEGQTTDTQYF
>TRBV13|TRBJ1-1|14
CASIRDRRNTEAFF
>TRBV7-2|TRBJ2-7|13
CASSFPSSYEQYF
>TRBV28|TRBJ2-7|15
CASSPGDDISYEQYF
>TRBV13|TRBJ2-5|15
CASSLQTSGGETQYF